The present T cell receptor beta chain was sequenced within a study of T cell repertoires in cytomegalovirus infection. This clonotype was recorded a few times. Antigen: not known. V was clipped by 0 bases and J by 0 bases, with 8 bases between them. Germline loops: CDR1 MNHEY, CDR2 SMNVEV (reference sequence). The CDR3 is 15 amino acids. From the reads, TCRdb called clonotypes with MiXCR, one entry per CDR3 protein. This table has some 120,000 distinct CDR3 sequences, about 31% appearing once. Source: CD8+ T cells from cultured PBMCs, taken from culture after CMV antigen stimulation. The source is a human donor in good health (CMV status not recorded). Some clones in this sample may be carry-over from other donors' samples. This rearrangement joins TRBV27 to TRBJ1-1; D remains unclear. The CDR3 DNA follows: TGTGCCAGCAGTTTATCCCTAACATTGAACACTGAAGCTTTCTTT. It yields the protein CASSLSLTLNTEAFF.